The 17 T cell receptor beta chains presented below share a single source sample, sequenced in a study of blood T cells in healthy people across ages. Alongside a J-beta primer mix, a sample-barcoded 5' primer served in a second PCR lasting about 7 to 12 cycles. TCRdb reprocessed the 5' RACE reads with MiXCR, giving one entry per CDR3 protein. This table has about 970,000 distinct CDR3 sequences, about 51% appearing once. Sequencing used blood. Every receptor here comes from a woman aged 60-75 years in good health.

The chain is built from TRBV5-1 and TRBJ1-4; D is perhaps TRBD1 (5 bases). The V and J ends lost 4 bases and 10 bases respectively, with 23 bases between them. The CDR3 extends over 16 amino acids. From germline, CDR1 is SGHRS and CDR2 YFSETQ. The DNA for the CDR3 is TGCGCCAGCAGCGAGGGACTCCGTGGTAGGAAGGGAAAACTGTTTTTT. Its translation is CASSEGLRGRKGKLFF.

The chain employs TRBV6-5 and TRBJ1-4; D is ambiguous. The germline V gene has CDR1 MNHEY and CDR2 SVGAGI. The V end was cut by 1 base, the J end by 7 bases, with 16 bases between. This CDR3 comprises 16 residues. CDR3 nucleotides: TGTGCCAGCAGTTACTTCCCCCCGGGATCGGGTGAAAAACTGTTTTTT. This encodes CASSYFPPGSGEKLFF.

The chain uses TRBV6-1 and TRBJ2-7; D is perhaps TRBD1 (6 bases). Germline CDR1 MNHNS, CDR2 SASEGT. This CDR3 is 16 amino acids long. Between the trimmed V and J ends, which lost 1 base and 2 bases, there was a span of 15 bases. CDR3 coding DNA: TGTGCCAGCAGTGAAGGAAGGGGCAGGGGCCCCTACGAGCAGTACTTC. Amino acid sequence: CASSEGRGRGPYEQYF.

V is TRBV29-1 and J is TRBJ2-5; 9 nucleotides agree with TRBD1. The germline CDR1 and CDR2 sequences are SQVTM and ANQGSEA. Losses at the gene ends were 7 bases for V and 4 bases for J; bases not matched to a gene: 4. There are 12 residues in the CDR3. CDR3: CSGGTGRETQYF. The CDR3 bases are TGCAGCGGAGGGACAGGGAGAGAGACCCAGTACTTC.

The CDR3 reads CASSIRLAHGGYTQYF. In DNA, the CDR3 is TGTGCCAGCAGTATCCGACTAGCCCATGGGGGTTACACGCAGTATTTT. V gene TRBV27 combines with J gene TRBJ2-3, with 7 positions matching TRBD2. The CDR3 spans 16 residues. V was pared by 5 bases and J by 9 bases, with 17 bases of the junction left unmatched. CDR1 is MNHEY, CDR2 SMNVEV, per germline (reference sequence).

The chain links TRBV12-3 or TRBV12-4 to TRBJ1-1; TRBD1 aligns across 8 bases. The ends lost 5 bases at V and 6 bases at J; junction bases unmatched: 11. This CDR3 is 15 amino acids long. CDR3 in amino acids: CASSRTGPTAAEAFF. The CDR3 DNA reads TGTGCCAGCAGTCGGACAGGGCCCACGGCGGCTGAAGCTTTCTTT.

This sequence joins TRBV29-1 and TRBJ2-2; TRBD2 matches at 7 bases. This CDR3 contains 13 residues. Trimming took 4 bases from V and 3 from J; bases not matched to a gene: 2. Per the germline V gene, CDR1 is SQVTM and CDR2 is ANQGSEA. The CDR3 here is CSVGEGYTGELFF. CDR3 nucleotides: TGCAGCGTTGGGGAGGGGTACACCGGGGAGCTGTTTTTT.

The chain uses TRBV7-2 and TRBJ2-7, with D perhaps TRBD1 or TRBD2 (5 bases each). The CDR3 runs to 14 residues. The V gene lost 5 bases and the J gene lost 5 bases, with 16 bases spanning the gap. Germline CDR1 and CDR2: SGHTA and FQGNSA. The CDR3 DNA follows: TGTGCCAGCAGCCTCCGGGACCACCGTGACGAGCAGTACTTC. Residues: CASSLRDHRDEQYF.

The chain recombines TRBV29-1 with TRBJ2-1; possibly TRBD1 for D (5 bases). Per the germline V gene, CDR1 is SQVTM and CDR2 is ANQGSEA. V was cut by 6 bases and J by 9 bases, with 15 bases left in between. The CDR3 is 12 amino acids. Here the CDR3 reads CSVEPDNPEQFF. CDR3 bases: TGCAGCGTGGAACCGGACAACCCTGAGCAGTTCTTC.

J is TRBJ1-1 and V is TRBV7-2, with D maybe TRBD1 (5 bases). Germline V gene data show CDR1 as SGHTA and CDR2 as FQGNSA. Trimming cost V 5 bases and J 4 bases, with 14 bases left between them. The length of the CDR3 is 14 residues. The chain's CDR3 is CASSRDPWSTEAFF. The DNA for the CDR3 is TGTGCCAGCAGCCGGGACCCCTGGAGCACTGAAGCTTTCTTT. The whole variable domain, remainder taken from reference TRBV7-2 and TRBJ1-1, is GAGVSQSPSNKVTEKGKDVELRCDPISGHTALYWYRQSLGQGLEFLIYFQGNSAPDKSGLPSDRFSAERTGGSVSTLTIQRTQQEDSAVYLCASSRDPWSTEAFFGQGTRLTVV.

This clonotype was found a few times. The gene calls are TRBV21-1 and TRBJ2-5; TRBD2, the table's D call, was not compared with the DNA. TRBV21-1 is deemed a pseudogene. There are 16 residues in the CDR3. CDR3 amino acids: CAIGTSGRGARETQYF. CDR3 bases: TGTGCCATCGGGACTAGCGGGAGAGGGGCCCGAGAGACCCAGTACTTC.

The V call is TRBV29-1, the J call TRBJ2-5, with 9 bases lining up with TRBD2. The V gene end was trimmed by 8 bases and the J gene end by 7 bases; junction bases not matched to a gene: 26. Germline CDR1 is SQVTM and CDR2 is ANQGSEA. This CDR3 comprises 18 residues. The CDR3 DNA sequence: TGCAGCATGCCCCTAGGACGAGCGGGAGGACCAAAGGGAGCGACCCAGTACTTC. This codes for CSMPLGRAGGPKGATQYF.

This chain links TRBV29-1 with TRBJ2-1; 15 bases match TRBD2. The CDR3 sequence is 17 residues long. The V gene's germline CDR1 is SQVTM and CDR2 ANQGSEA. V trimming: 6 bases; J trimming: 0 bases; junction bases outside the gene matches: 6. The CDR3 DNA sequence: TGCAGCGTACCTCCGGGACTAGCGGGAGGCTCCTACAATGAGCAGTTCTTC. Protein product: CSVPPGLAGGSYNEQFF.

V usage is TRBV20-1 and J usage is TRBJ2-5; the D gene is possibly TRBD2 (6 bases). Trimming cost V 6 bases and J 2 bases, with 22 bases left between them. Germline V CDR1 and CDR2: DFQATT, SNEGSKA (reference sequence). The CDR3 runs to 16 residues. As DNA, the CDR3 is TGCAGTGCCCTTATCGTCCGACTAGAGCCACAAGAGACCCAGTACTTC. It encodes CSALIVRLEPQETQYF.

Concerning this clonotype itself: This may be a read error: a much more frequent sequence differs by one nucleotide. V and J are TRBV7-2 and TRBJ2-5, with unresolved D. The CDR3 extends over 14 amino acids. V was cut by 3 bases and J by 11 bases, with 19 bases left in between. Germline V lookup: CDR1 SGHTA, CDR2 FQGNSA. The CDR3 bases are TGTGCCAGCAGCTTTTCTCTAGTGGGCAATGAGCAGTACTTC. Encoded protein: CASSFSLVGNEQYF. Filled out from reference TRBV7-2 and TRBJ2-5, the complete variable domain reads GAGVSQSPSNKVTEKGKDVELRCDPISGHTALYWYRQSLGQGLEFLIYFQGNSAPDKSGLPSDRFSAERTGGSVSTLTIQRTQQEDSAVYLCASSFSLVGNEQYFGPGTRLLVL.

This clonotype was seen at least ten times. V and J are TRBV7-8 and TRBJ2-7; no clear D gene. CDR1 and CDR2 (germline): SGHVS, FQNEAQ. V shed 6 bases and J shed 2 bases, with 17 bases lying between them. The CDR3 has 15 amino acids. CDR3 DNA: TGTGCCAGCAGGGGTGGTGTCTTTGGTACCTACGAGCAGTACTTC. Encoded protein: CASRGGVFGTYEQYF.

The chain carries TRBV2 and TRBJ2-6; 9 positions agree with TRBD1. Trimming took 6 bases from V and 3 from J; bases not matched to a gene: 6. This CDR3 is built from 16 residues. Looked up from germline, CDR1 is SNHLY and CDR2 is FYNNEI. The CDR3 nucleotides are TGTGCCAGCAGAGACCGGACAGGGGTTGGGGCCAACGTCCTGACTTTC. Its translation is CASRDRTGVGANVLTF.